This is a list of T cell receptor beta chains from one sample in a study of cytomegalovirus exposure and HLA in healthy donors. TCRdb keeps only in-frame clones here, not all; method: immunoSEQ multiplex PCR. Counted here are 120,000 or so clones, 80% to 85% occurring once; the ten biggest clones make up 2.5% to 3.5%. The sample was PBMCs. The receptor set was obtained from an older woman in good health and CMV-seropositive. Both conserved end residues are part of each CDR3. A D gene is named only where the DNA matches it firmly. Some rows mark clone size as missing; the rest say once, few, many or name a class of expanded clone.

CDR3aa	CDR3nt	j_gene	d_gene	abundance	v_gene
CASRAGTSGSYEQYF	TGTGCCAGCAGAGCTGGGACTAGCGGGAGCTACGAGCAGTACTTC	TRBJ2-7	TRBD2	-	TRBV2
CASRGETSGSYEQYF	TGTGCCAGCAGGGGGGAGACTAGCGGTTCCTACGAGCAGTACTTC	TRBJ2-7	TRBD2	few	TRBV28
CASTPRTSGSYEQYF	TGTGCCAGCACCCCGCGGACTAGCGGGAGCTACGAGCAGTACTTC	TRBJ2-7	TRBD2	-	TRBV28
CASSLGGRAYEQYF	TGTGCCAGCAGTTTGGGCGGGAGGGCCTACGAGCAGTACTTC	TRBJ2-7	TRBD2	-	TRBV27
CASSQAPGQGTYEQYF	TGCGCCAGCAGCCAAGCCCCGGGACAGGGAACCTACGAGCAGTACTTC	TRBJ2-7	TRBD1	-	TRBV4-1
CASSPRGGRSDYGYTF	TGTGCCAGCAGCCCGAGGGGGGGACGGTCGGACTATGGCTACACCTTC	TRBJ1-2	-	-	TRBV9
CASSSQKTGAQPQHF	TGTGCCAGTAGTAGCCAAAAGACAGGGGCCCAGCCCCAGCATTTT	TRBJ1-5	TRBD1	-	TRBV19
CAISETPGTGGNQPQHF	TGTGCCATCAGTGAGACCCCCGGGACAGGAGGGAATCAGCCCCAGCATTTT	TRBJ1-5	TRBD1	-	TRBV10-3
CSVGVIFRTKNTEAFF	TGCAGCGTCGGAGTCATTTTTAGGACTAAGAACACTGAAGCTTTCTTT	TRBJ1-1	-	-	TRBV29-1
CASSLSSRDTEAFF	TGCGCCAGCAGCTTGAGTAGCCGTGACACTGAAGCTTTCTTT	TRBJ1-1	-	-	TRBV5-1
CASSPPGGANQPQHF	TGTGCCAGCAGCCCCCCCGGAGGGGCGAATCAGCCCCAGCATTTT	TRBJ1-5	-	-	TRBV4-2
CASSESRGTEFYEQYF	TGTGCCAGCAGTGAATCGCGGGGGACCGAGTTTTACGAGCAGTACTTC	TRBJ2-7	TRBD2	-	TRBV25-1
CASSLQASGRFEQYF	TGTGCCAGCAGCTTACAGGCTAGCGGGAGGTTCGAGCAGTACTTC	TRBJ2-7	TRBD2	-	TRBV7-3
CASSLGSSVNQETQYF	TGTGCCAGCAGCTTAGGTAGTAGCGTCAACCAAGAGACCCAGTACTTC	TRBJ2-5	-	-	TRBV7-6
CASSPPSGDGYGYTF	TGTGCCAGCTCACCACCTTCAGGGGACGGGTATGGCTACACCTTC	TRBJ1-2	-	-	TRBV18
CASSFAGETGYTF	TGTGCCAGCAGCTTTGCAGGGGAGACTGGCTACACCTTC	TRBJ1-2	-	-	TRBV11-2
CSVERASYNEQFF	TGCAGCGTTGAAAGAGCTAGCTACAATGAGCAGTTCTTC	TRBJ2-1	-	-	TRBV29-1
CASSVAGREGNEQFF	TGTGCCAGCAGCGTAGCCGGGCGGGAGGGCAATGAGCAGTTCTTC	TRBJ2-1	TRBD2	-	TRBV9
CASSRTGGNIQYF	TGTGCCAGCAGCCGGACAGGGGGGAACATTCAGTACTTC	TRBJ2-4	TRBD1	-	TRBV13
CASSQVFGLLASTDTQYF	TGCGCCAGCAGCCAAGTTTTTGGCTTACTAGCAAGCACAGATACGCAGTATTTT	TRBJ2-3	-	-	TRBV4-1
CASSSGGAVDIQYF	TGCGCCAGCAGCTCCGGTGGGGCTGTGGACATTCAGTACTTC	TRBJ2-4	-	-	TRBV5-1
CASTNLPGRGSDTQYF	TGCGCCAGCACCAACTTACCGGGCAGGGGGAGTGATACGCAGTATTTT	TRBJ2-3	TRBD1	-	TRBV5-1
CATSRDLKREGPDTQYF	TGTGCCACCAGCAGAGATCTAAAGCGGGAGGGCCCAGATACGCAGTATTTT	TRBJ2-3	TRBD2	-	TRBV15
CASSMVAPSNYGYTF	TGTGCCAGCTCGATGGTGGCACCCTCTAACTATGGCTACACCTTC	TRBJ1-2	-	-	TRBV18